The 20 T cell receptor beta chains below were found in one sample sequenced in a study of patients and donors after allogeneic stem cell transplantation. Using its own MiXCR run on the RT-PCR reads, TCRdb lists one record per CDR3 protein. The data show more than 850,000 distinct CDR3 sequences, with 18% seen just once and around 6% held by the top ten. Sample: blood, either unsorted or a sorted T cell fraction (not recorded which). Receptors were obtained from a human donor who was either an allogeneic HSCT recipient or a stem cell or donor lymphocyte infusion donor (not recorded which). It is not recorded whose cells these are; they may come from a transplant donor.

This clonotype was observed a handful of times. The CDR3 sequence is CASSLVGSSSYNEQFF. The DNA of the CDR3 is TGTGCCAGCAGTTTAGTGGGATCGAGCTCCTACAATGAGCAGTTCTTC. V gene TRBV12-3 or TRBV12-4 combines with J gene TRBJ2-1; no firm D call. The CDR3 is made up of 16 amino acids. The germline V and J ends were trimmed by 1 base and 0 bases, with 10 bases remaining between them.

This clonotype was picked up a small number of times. The gene calls are TRBV6-5 and TRBJ2-1; D gene ambiguous. The CDR3 spans 12 residues. V lost 6 bases to trimming and J lost 5 bases, with 8 bases between them. Germline assignment: CDR1 MNHEY and CDR2 SVGAGI. The CDR3 loop is CASSHTDNEQFF. DNA for the CDR3: TGTGCCAGCAGCCACACAGACAATGAGCAGTTCTTC.

This clonotype was detected a few times. The junction shows a germline mismatch at one end, possibly a read error. The chain recombines TRBV12-5 with TRBJ2-1; D not certain. Per the germline V gene, CDR1 is LGHNT and CDR2 is FRNRAP. The CDR3 sequence is 11 residues long. CDR3 nucleotides: TGTGCTAGTGGTTCCTACAGTGAGCAGTTCTTC. It codes for CASGSYSEQFF.

This clonotype was found a few times. The J gene is TRBJ2-3, the V gene TRBV9; 8 bases line up with TRBD2. The germline V gene has CDR1 SGDLS and CDR2 YYNGEE. With V trimmed by 3 bases and J by 2 bases, 11 bases remained unmatched. This CDR3 spans 17 amino acids. The CDR3 region has the DNA TGTGCCAGCAGCGGAGAGATTACTAGCGGCCACACAGATACGCAGTATTTT. Translating it yields CASSGEITSGHTDTQYF.

This sequence joins TRBV12-3 or TRBV12-4 and TRBJ1-3, with D uncertain. This CDR3 is 14 amino acids long. The germline V and J ends were trimmed by 3 bases and 2 bases, with 8 bases remaining between them. The CDR3 here is CASSFFGAGNTIYF. The CDR3 nucleotides are TGTGCCAGCAGTTTTTTTGGGGCTGGAAACACCATATATTTT.

This chain links TRBV20-1 with TRBJ2-7; unclear D gene. V shed 3 bases and J shed 2 bases, with 5 bases lying between them. The germline V gene has CDR1 DFQATT and CDR2 SNEGSKA (reference sequence). The CDR3 has 11 amino acids. The CDR3 DNA sequence: TGCAGTGCTAGCGCTACCTACGAGCAGTACTTC. Translating gives CSASATYEQYF.

V and J are TRBV29-1 and TRBJ2-7, with D hard to call. The CDR3 contains 11 residues. V dropped 6 bases and J dropped 7 bases, with 13 bases sitting between them. Germline CDR1 is SQVTM and CDR2 is ANQGSEA. CDR3 sequence: CSVQAGREQYF. The CDR3 bases are TGCAGCGTCCAAGCTGGTCGGGAGCAGTACTTC.

The CDR3 region has the DNA TGTGCCAGCAGCTTCGACAGCCTCTGGGAGCAGTACTTC. Protein sequence: CASSFDSLWEQYF. The chain links TRBV5-6 to TRBJ2-7; perhaps TRBD1 as D (5 bases). The CDR3 is 13 amino acids. CDR1 and CDR2 (germline): SGHDT, YYEEEE. Trimming left V 2 bases short and J 7 bases short, with 13 bases between.

The table lists this clonotype with a few counts. The rearrangement uses TRBV7-9 and TRBJ2-5; D call uncertain. The germline CDR1 and CDR2 sequences are SEHNR and FQNEAQ (reference sequence). The germline V and J ends were trimmed by 4 bases and 4 bases, with 19 bases remaining between them. This CDR3 has 16 residues. The CDR3 spells CASSSNLRAGVETQYF. CDR3 coding DNA: TGTGCCAGCAGCTCAAACCTCCGAGCTGGTGTAGAGACCCAGTACTTC. The full variable domain, its missing parts supplied by reference TRBV7-9 and TRBJ2-5, is DTGVSQNPRHKITKRGQNVTFRCDPISEHNRLYWYRQTLGQGPEFLTYFQNEAQLEKSRLLSDRFSAERPKGSFSTLEIQRTEQGDSAMYLCASSSNLRAGVETQYFGPGTRLLVL.

This chain connects TRBV14 to TRBJ2-1, with TRBD2 identical over 8 bases. The CDR3 loop spans 15 amino acids. The germline CDR1 and CDR2 sequences are SGHDN and FVKESK. The V segment lost 4 bases and the J segment 6 bases; nucleotides outside the gene matches: 8. DNA for the CDR3: TGTGCCAGCAGCCCGGGAGGGTTTCTGTCCAATGAGCAGTTCTTC. Encoded protein: CASSPGGFLSNEQFF.

This clonotype occurred many times. In DNA, the CDR3 is TGTGCCAGCAGCGAACAGGGTATGACTGAAGCTTTCTTT. Residues: CASSEQGMTEAFF. The V and J genes are TRBV12-3 or TRBV12-4 and TRBJ1-1; TRBD1 is a possible D gene (6 bases). Trimming took off 6 bases at V and 5 bases at J, with 13 bases between the two ends. The CDR3 loop spans 13 amino acids.

This clonotype was counted between two and nine times. V usage is TRBV6-1 and J usage is TRBJ2-1; 7 bases are a match to TRBD1. The junction had 15 bases not matched to a gene; V was cut back by 7 bases and J by 6 bases. The germline V gene encodes CDR1 MNHNS and CDR2 SASEGT. The CDR3 sequence is 16 residues long. DNA for the CDR3: TGTGCCAGCAAAAAAGGACGGACAGGCTACTCCAATGAGCAGTTCTTC. Its translation is CASKKGRTGYSNEQFF.

This clonotype was detected only a few times. The chain carries TRBV20-1 and TRBJ1-2; weak D call: TRBD1 (6 bases). Germline V CDR1 and CDR2: DFQATT, SNEGSKA (reference sequence). The CDR3 is made up of 16 amino acids. Trimming left V 4 bases short and J 2 bases short, with 20 bases between. Here the CDR3 reads CSAMESGANVNYGYTF. The CDR3 DNA is TGCAGTGCTATGGAGTCAGGGGCGAATGTCAACTATGGCTACACCTTC.

This clonotype was observed a handful of times. The rearrangement uses TRBV20-1 and TRBJ2-7; 8 nucleotides line up with TRBD1. The CDR3 is 13 amino acids. J was trimmed by 3 bases and V by 5 bases; bases with no gene match: 6. CDR1 and CDR2 from the germline V gene are DFQATT and SNEGSKA (reference sequence). CDR3 sequence (DNA): TGCAGTGCTCCACAGGGGGGTGGCTACGAGCAGTACTTC. The encoded protein is CSAPQGGGYEQYF.

J is TRBJ2-1 and V is TRBV12-3 or TRBV12-4; D may be TRBD2 (6 bases). V shed 7 bases and J shed 6 bases, with 16 bases lying between them. The CDR3 runs to 14 residues. CDR3 in amino acids: CASIDLEGRNEQFF. DNA of the CDR3: TGTGCCAGCATTGATCTGGAGGGCCGCAATGAGCAGTTCTTC.

The rearrangement joins TRBV4-2 to TRBJ1-3; a weak D match, TRBD1 (6 bases). The CDR3 runs 16 residues. V lost 3 bases, J lost 2 bases, and 14 bases lay in between. CDR1 and CDR2 (germline): LGHNA, YNFKEQ. For the CDR3, the DNA is TGTGCCAGCAGCCATCCAAGGGGGGGTACTGGAAACACCATATATTTT. Translating it yields CASSHPRGGTGNTIYF.

The table lists this clonotype with a few counts. The CDR3 region is CASSQTAFTEAFF. The CDR3 coding sequence is TGTGCCAGCAGTCAGACAGCCTTTACTGAAGCTTTCTTT. The V and J genes are TRBV12-3 or TRBV12-4 and TRBJ1-1; D possibly corresponds to TRBD1 (5 bases). The CDR3 totals 13 residues. Trimming took off 5 bases at V and 5 bases at J, with 12 bases between the two ends.

In this sample, this clonotype turned up a few times. The rearrangement joins TRBV5-1 to TRBJ1-1; D is perhaps TRBD1 (5 bases). The V and J ends lost 1 base and 3 bases respectively, with 10 bases between them. Germline-derived CDR1 and CDR2 are SGHRS and YFSETQ. This CDR3 is 14 amino acids long. CDR3 loop: CASSLTGFDTEAFF. The CDR3 region has the DNA TGCGCCAGCAGCTTGACAGGATTCGACACTGAAGCTTTCTTT.

The chain links TRBV6-2 or TRBV6-3 to TRBJ1-1; no clear D gene. CDR1 and CDR2 (germline): MNHEY, SVGEGT. This CDR3 contains 15 residues. V dropped 5 bases and J dropped 0 bases, with 13 bases sitting between them. The CDR3 DNA is TGTGCCAGCAGTGTTTCTATACTAATGAACACTGAAGCTTTCTTT. Its translation is CASSVSILMNTEAFF.

As for this clonotype: An end of the junction differs from the germline gene, which may be a read error. This chain connects TRBV11-3 to TRBJ2-1; a possible D gene is TRBD1 (6 bases). Looked up from germline, CDR1 is SGHNT and CDR2 is YENEEA. The CDR3 runs 14 residues. CDR3: CASRPGQLRNELFF. CDR3 sequence (DNA): TGTGCCAGCAGGCCCGGACAGCTCAGAAATGAGCTGTTCTTC.